This T cell receptor (beta chain) was retrieved from a study of T-cell reconstitution after alpha-beta-depleted transplantation in children. From germline, CDR1 is DFQATT and CDR2 SNEGSKA (reference sequence). The CDR3 has 16 residues. Trimming took 1 base from V and 3 from J; bases not matched to a gene: 7. As it was prepared, the TCRbeta library received unique molecular identifiers. TCRdb fed the PCR reads into MiXCR, producing one record per CDR3 protein. The sample carries over 550,000 distinct CDR3 sequences, 10% to 13% recorded once. In this sample, this clonotype turned up a few times. This sequence originates from a human donor who donated a stem cell graft to a child with acute myeloid leukemia. The chain uses TRBV20-1 and TRBJ2-3; TRBD2 agrees at 10 bases. Sequenced material: PBMCs from the stem cell graft donor, taken from the stem cell graft. The CDR3 nucleotides read TGCAGTGCTAGAGCCATAATAGCGGGAGGTACAGATACGCAGTATTTT. This sequence encodes CSARAIIAGGTDTQYF.